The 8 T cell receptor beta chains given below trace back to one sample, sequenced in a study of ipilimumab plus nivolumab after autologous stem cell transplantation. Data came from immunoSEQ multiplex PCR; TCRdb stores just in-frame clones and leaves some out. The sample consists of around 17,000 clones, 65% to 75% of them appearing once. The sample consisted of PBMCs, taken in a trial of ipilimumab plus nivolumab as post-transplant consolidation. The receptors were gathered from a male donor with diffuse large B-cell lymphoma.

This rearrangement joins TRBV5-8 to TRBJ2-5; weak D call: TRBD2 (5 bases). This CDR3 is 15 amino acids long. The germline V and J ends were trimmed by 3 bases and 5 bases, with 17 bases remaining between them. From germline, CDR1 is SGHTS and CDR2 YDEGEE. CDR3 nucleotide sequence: TGTGCCAGCAGCTCGGGGAGAGCACTCAGGGAGACCCAGTACTTC. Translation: CASSSGRALRETQYF. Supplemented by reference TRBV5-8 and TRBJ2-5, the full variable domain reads EAGVTQSPTHLIKTRGQQATLRCSPISGHTSVYWYQQALGLGLQFLLWYDEGEERNRGNFPPRFSGRQFPNYSSELNVNALELEDSALYLCASSSGRALRETQYFGPGTRLLVL.

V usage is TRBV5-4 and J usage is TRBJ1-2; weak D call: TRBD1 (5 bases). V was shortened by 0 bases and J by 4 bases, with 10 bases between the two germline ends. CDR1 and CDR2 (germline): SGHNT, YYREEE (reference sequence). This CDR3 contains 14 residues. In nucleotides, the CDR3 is TGTGCCAGCAGCTTGGGGCCAGGGACCTATGGCTACACCTTC. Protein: CASSLGPGTYGYTF. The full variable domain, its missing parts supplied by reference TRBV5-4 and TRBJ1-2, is ETGVTQSPTHLIKTRGQQVTLRCSSQSGHNTVSWYQQALGQGPQFIFQYYREEENGRGNFPPRFSGLQFPNYSSELNVNALELDDSALYLCASSLGPGTYGYTFGSGTRLTVV.

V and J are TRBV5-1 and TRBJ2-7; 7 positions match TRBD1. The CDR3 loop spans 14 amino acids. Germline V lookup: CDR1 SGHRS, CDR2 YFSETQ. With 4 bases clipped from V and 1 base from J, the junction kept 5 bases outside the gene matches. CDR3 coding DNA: TGCGCCAGCAGCGACCAGGGGGTATCCTACGAGCAGTACTTC. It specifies CASSDQGVSYEQYF.

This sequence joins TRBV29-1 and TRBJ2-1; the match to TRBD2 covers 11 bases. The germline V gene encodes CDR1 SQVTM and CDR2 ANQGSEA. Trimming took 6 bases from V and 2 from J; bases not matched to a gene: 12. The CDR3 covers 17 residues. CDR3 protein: CSVDRVTSGTPYNEQFF. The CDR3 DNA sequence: TGCAGCGTCGACCGGGTGACTAGCGGGACGCCCTACAATGAGCAGTTCTTC.

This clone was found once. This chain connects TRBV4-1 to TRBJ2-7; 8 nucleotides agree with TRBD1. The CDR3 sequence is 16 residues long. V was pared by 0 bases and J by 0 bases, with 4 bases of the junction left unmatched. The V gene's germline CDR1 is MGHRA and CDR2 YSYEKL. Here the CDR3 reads CASSQEWGQVSYEQYF. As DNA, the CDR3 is TGCGCCAGCAGCCAAGAGTGGGGACAGGTCTCCTACGAGCAGTACTTC.

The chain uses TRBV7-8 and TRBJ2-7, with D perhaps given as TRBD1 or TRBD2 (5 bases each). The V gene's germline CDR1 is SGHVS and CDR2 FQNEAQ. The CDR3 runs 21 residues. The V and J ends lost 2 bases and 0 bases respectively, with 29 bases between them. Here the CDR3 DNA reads TGTGCCAGCAGCTTATGGCCAAGGGCCGATGGAACGGGGCCGAGCTCCTACGAGCAGTACTTC. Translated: CASSLWPRADGTGPSSYEQYF.

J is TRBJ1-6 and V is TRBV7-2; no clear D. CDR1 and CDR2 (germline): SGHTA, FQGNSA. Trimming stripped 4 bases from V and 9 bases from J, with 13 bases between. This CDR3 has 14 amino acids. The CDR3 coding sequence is TGTGCCAGCAGCTCACCAGAAATGGCTTCACCCCTCCACTTT. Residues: CASSSPEMASPLHF.

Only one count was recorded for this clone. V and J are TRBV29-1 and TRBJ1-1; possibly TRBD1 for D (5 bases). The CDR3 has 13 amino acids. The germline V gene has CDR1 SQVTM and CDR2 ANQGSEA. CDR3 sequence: CSIRDQANTEAFF. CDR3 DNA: TGCAGTATTAGGGACCAGGCGAACACTGAAGCTTTCTTT.